One sample yielded the 29 T cell receptor beta chains listed below, sequenced in a study of cytomegalovirus exposure and HLA in healthy donors. Libraries were prepared by immunoSEQ multiplex PCR; TCRdb keeps only in-frame clonotypes and omits some of them. This sample yields under 300,000 clones, of which 70% to 90% are seen a single time; 1% to 1.5% belongs to the top ten. Sequencing used PBMCs. These receptors came from a woman aged 25-40 years in good health and CMV-seropositive.

This clone was picked up one time. The chain has TRBV5-1 and TRBJ2-6; TRBD1 is a possible D gene (6 bases). The CDR3 totals 17 residues. Trimming removed 1 base from V and 2 bases from J, with 13 bases in between. Germline V lookup: CDR1 SGHRS, CDR2 YFSETQ. DNA for the CDR3: TGCGCCAGCAGCTTGACCCCTACAGGGACTGGGGCCAACGTCCTGACTTTC. Protein: CASSLTPTGTGANVLTF. Supplemented by reference TRBV5-1 and TRBJ2-6, the full variable domain reads KAGVTQTPRYLIKTRGQQVTLSCSPISGHRSVSWYQQTPGQGLQFLFEYFSETQRNKGNFPGRFSGRQFSNSRSEMNVSTLELGDSALYLCASSLTPTGTGANVLTFGAGSRLTVL.

This chain uses TRBV28 with TRBJ1-1, with D possibly TRBD1 on 5 matching bases. Trimming removed 8 bases from V and 0 bases from J, with 10 bases in between. CDR3 length: 13 residues. Germline V gene lookup returns CDR1 MDHEN and CDR2 SYDVKM. The CDR3 loop is CASGGTLNTEAFF. The CDR3 DNA follows: TGTGCCAGCGGGGGGACTCTGAACACTGAAGCTTTCTTT.

The chain combines TRBV18 with TRBJ2-3; no clear D gene. Germline V CDR1 and CDR2: KGHSH, LQKENI. The V gene lost 6 bases and the J gene lost 6 bases, with 4 bases spanning the gap. The CDR3 has 10 amino acids. This CDR3 reads CASSQDTQYF. The CDR3 nucleotides read TGTGCCAGCTCTCAGGATACGCAGTATTTT.

The chain carries TRBV28 and TRBJ1-5, with 12 bases matching TRBD1. Trimming took 2 bases from V and 8 from J; bases not matched to a gene: 7. This CDR3 comprises 16 residues. The germline V gene has CDR1 MDHEN and CDR2 SYDVKM. DNA for the CDR3: TGTGCCAGCAGTTTACAAGGGACAGGGGGCTTTGAGCCCCAGCATTTT. This encodes CASSLQGTGGFEPQHF.

The chain carries TRBV5-6 and TRBJ1-2; 9 nucleotides agree with TRBD1. Germline V lookup: CDR1 SGHDT, CDR2 YYEEEE. The CDR3 sequence is 14 residues long. Trimming at V came to 3 bases and at J to 1 base, leaving 1 base not matched to a gene. Written as DNA, the CDR3 is TGTGCCAGCAGCTCGACAGGGGGTAACTATGGCTACACCTTC. The encoded protein is CASSSTGGNYGYTF. The whole variable domain, remainder taken from reference TRBV5-6 and TRBJ1-2, is DAGVTQSPTHLIKTRGQQVTLRCSPKSGHDTVSWYQQALGQGPQFIFQYYEEEERQRGNFPDRFSGHQFPNYSSELNVNALLLGDSALYLCASSSTGGNYGYTFGSGTRLTVV.

The chain is built from TRBV27 and TRBJ2-2; TRBD1 matches 8 bases. The CDR3 runs to 14 residues. The V segment lost 5 bases and the J segment 8 bases; nucleotides outside the gene matches: 7. CDR1 MNHEY and CDR2 SMNVEV come from the germline V gene (reference sequence). CDR3 protein: CASSASTGAGELFF. The CDR3 DNA reads TGTGCCAGCAGTGCCTCGACAGGGGCGGGGGAGCTGTTTTTT.

V usage is TRBV6-1 and J usage is TRBJ1-1; D ambiguous. This CDR3 is built from 14 residues. The germline gives CDR1 MNHNS, CDR2 SASEGT. V lost 5 bases and J 7 bases, leaving 17 bases between the germline ends. The CDR3 DNA reads TGTGCCAGCAGTCCTACGGTGAGGCGTTGTGAAGCTTTCTTT. Translation gives CASSPTVRRCEAFF.

Here the CDR3 reads CASSNGLAYQPQHF. In nucleotides, the CDR3 is TGTGCCAGCAGTAACGGACTTGCCTATCAGCCCCAGCATTTT. The rearrangement joins TRBV6-1 to TRBJ1-5; no definite D call. V was cut by 5 bases and J by 5 bases, with 13 bases left in between. Germline V lookup: CDR1 MNHNS, CDR2 SASEGT. CDR3 size: 14 residues.

The chain recombines TRBV10-3 with TRBJ2-7, with TRBD1 identical over 10 bases. The CDR3 consists of 14 residues. The V and J ends lost 5 bases and 2 bases, in that order; junction bases with no gene match: 3. Germline values: CDR1 ENHRY, CDR2 SYGVKD. DNA of the CDR3: TGTGCCATCAGTACCGGGACAGGGGCCTACGAGCAGTACTTC. Its translation: CAISTGTGAYEQYF.

This sequence joins TRBV11-3 and TRBJ2-3; 11 bases line up with TRBD2. This CDR3 contains 15 residues. Looked up from germline, CDR1 is SGHNT and CDR2 is YENEEA. V dropped 5 bases and J dropped 3; count of bases not matched to a gene: 4. Here the CDR3 reads CASSTGTSGTDTQYF. CDR3 coding DNA: TGTGCCAGCAGCACCGGGACTAGCGGAACAGATACGCAGTATTTT. Using reference TRBV11-3 and TRBJ2-3 for the parts outside the CDR3, the full variable domain is EAGVVQSPRYKIIEKKQPVAFWCNPISGHNTLYWYLQNLGQGPELLIRYENEEAVDDSQLPKDRFSAERLKGVDSTLKIQPAELGDSAVYLCASSTGTSGTDTQYFGPGTRLTVL.

The chain recombines TRBV2 with TRBJ2-3; D call uncertain. The CDR3 sequence is 14 residues long. Trimming stripped 6 bases from V and 2 bases from J, with 12 bases between. Germline CDR1 and CDR2: SNHLY and FYNNEI. The CDR3 loop reads CASRRNSPTDTQYF. The CDR3 region has the DNA TGTGCCAGCAGGAGGAACTCTCCCACAGATACGCAGTATTTT. The full variable domain, in which reference TRBV2 and TRBJ2-3 provide the parts outside the CDR3, is EPEVTQTPSHQVTQMGQEVILRCVPISNHLYFYWYRQILGQKVEFLVSFYNNEISEKSEIFDDQFSVERPDGSNFTLKIRSTKLEDSAMYFCASRRNSPTDTQYFGPGTRLTVL.

V is TRBV30 and J is TRBJ2-3; 7 nucleotides match TRBD1. Germline lookup yields CDR1 GTSNPN and CDR2 SVGIG (reference sequence). The V and J ends lost 5 bases and 0 bases, in that order; junction bases with no gene match: 5. CDR3 length: 14 residues. This CDR3 is CAWAPGQSTDTQYF. The CDR3 region has the DNA TGTGCCTGGGCCCCGGGACAGAGCACAGATACGCAGTATTTT.

The CDR3: CASSLWGEAGYTF. CDR3 DNA: TGTGCCAGCAGTTTGTGGGGAGAGGCTGGCTACACCTTC. V gene TRBV27 combines with J gene TRBJ1-2, with no clear D. In germline, CDR1 is MNHEY, CDR2 SMNVEV (reference sequence). CDR3 length: 13 amino acids. V was clipped by 3 bases and J by 7 bases, with 12 bases between them.

J is TRBJ2-1 and V is TRBV5-4, with 11 bases fitting TRBD2. CDR3 size: 15 residues. CDR1 is SGHNT and CDR2 is YYREEE in the germline V gene (reference sequence). With 7 bases clipped from V and 6 bases from J, the junction kept 9 bases outside the gene matches. CDR3 DNA sequence: TGTGCCAGCTCGGGTACTAGCGGGGGACCCAATGAGCAGTTCTTC. Translated, it gives CASSGTSGGPNEQFF.

The rearrangement uses TRBV11-2 and TRBJ1-2, with D unresolved. The CDR3 consists of 13 residues. CDR1 and CDR2 from the germline V gene are SGHAT and FQNNGV. Trimming left V 0 bases short and J 7 bases short, with 9 bases between. CDR3 residues: CASSLDLYSGYTF. The DNA of the CDR3 is TGTGCCAGCAGCTTAGATCTTTATTCTGGCTACACCTTC.

The chain joins TRBV29-1 to TRBJ2-7; D unclear. Germline assignment: CDR1 SQVTM and CDR2 ANQGSEA. Trimming left V 0 bases short and J 2 bases short, with 8 bases between. This CDR3 comprises 13 residues. The CDR3 sequence is CSVEETYTYEQYF. As DNA, the CDR3 is TGCAGCGTTGAAGAGACTTATACCTACGAGCAGTACTTC.

This clone was found a few times. The J gene is TRBJ2-7, the V gene TRBV7-2; 10 bases map to TRBD1. Unmatched junction bases numbered 9, after V lost 4 bases and J lost 6 bases. The germline V gene encodes CDR1 SGHTA and CDR2 FQGNSA. The CDR3 spans 15 residues. The CDR3 region is CASSSTRDRGSEQYF. The CDR3 coding sequence is TGTGCCAGCAGCTCGACCCGGGACAGGGGTTCCGAGCAGTACTTC.

V and J are TRBV7-9 and TRBJ2-3; 15 nucleotides agree with TRBD2. The V gene's germline CDR1 is SEHNR and CDR2 FQNEAQ (reference sequence). Trimming removed 5 bases from V and 2 bases from J; junction bases left unmatched: 11. This CDR3 spans 19 amino acids. The CDR3 DNA is TGTGCCAGCAGCGGAATCGGGACTAGCGGGAGGTTTGTCACAGATACGCAGTATTTT. Translation gives CASSGIGTSGRFVTDTQYF.

This rearrangement joins TRBV2 to TRBJ1-2; D might be TRBD1 (5 bases). Trimming shortened V by 5 bases and J by 7 bases, and 8 bases separated the two germline ends. Germline CDR1 and CDR2: SNHLY and FYNNEI. The CDR3 is made up of 11 amino acids. CDR3 protein: CASSQGGGYTF. CDR3 nucleotide sequence: TGTGCCAGCAGTCAGGGTGGTGGCTACACCTTC. Combining the CDR3 with reference TRBV2 and TRBJ1-2 gives the whole variable domain EPEVTQTPSHQVTQMGQEVILRCVPISNHLYFYWYRQILGQKVEFLVSFYNNEISEKSEIFDDQFSVERPDGSNFTLKIRSTKLEDSAMYFCASSQGGGYTFGSGTRLTVV.

The chain recombines TRBV19 with TRBJ1-2; 9 bases are shared with TRBD1. This CDR3 spans 13 amino acids. Germline values: CDR1 LNHDA, CDR2 SQIVND (reference sequence). Germline trimming cut 5 bases from V and 8 bases from J; bases unmatched to any gene: 6. The CDR3 region has the DNA TGTGCCAGTAGTGTCACAGGGGGCTGGGGCTACACCTTC. The encoded protein is CASSVTGGWGYTF.

The chain has TRBV6-1 and TRBJ2-5; weak D call: TRBD1 (6 bases). V shed 8 bases and J shed 4 bases, with 17 bases lying between them. The CDR3 contains 14 residues. Germline lookup yields CDR1 MNHNS and CDR2 SASEGT. CDR3 protein: CASYQTQGRETQYF. For the CDR3, the DNA is TGTGCCAGCTACCAAACCCAGGGGCGAGAGACCCAGTACTTC.

The gene calls are TRBV2 and TRBJ1-1; 8 bases align to TRBD1. Germline V gives CDR1 SNHLY, CDR2 FYNNEI. CDR3 size: 14 residues. V was clipped by 11 bases and J by 5 bases; unmatched bases: 13. CDR3 DNA: TGTGCCGGATCGGGATTACAGGGGGATACTGAAGCTTTCTTT. Its translation: CAGSGLQGDTEAFF. The full variable domain, with the rest looked up from reference TRBV2 and TRBJ1-1, is EPEVTQTPSHQVTQMGQEVILRCVPISNHLYFYWYRQILGQKVEFLVSFYNNEISEKSEIFDDQFSVERPDGSNFTLKIRSTKLEDSAMYFCAGSGLQGDTEAFFGQGTRLTVV.

This clone was seen only once. This chain connects TRBV21-1 to TRBJ2-7; TRBD1, the table's D call, was not compared with the DNA. TRBV21-1 is a pseudogene segment. CDR3 length: 15 amino acids. The CDR3 is CASSKGQGATYEQYF. The CDR3 DNA reads as TGTGCCAGCAGCAAAGGACAGGGGGCAACCTACGAGCAGTACTTC.

The chain uses TRBV7-8 and TRBJ2-1; D gene uncertain. CDR3 length: 11 amino acids. Germline-derived CDR1 and CDR2 are SGHVS and FQNEAQ. V was pared by 5 bases and J by 10 bases, with 9 bases between. The CDR3 reads CASSLAWEQFF. CDR3 DNA sequence: TGTGCCAGCAGCCTGGCTTGGGAGCAGTTCTTC. The full variable domain, with the rest looked up from reference TRBV7-8 and TRBJ2-1, is GAGVSQSPRYKVAKRGQDVALRCDPISGHVSLFWYQQALGQGPEFLTYFQNEAQLDKSGLPSDRFFAERPEGSVSTLKIQRTQQEDSAVYLCASSLAWEQFFGPGTRLTVL.

This chain uses TRBV5-6 with TRBJ1-5; 7 nucleotides match TRBD1. The junction had 4 bases not matched to a gene; V was cut back by 4 bases and J by 6 bases. This CDR3 is 13 amino acids long. Looked up from germline, CDR1 is SGHDT and CDR2 is YYEEEE. The CDR3 DNA reads as TGTGCCAGCAGCGTAGGACAGGTTCAGCCCCAGCATTTT. Its translation: CASSVGQVQPQHF.

The chain recombines TRBV28 with TRBJ1-1; TRBD1 is a possible D gene (5 bases). The CDR3 has 14 amino acids. The V end lost 3 bases, the J end lost 4 bases, and 12 bases lay between the germline ends. The germline V gene has CDR1 MDHEN and CDR2 SYDVKM. The CDR3 DNA reads as TGTGCCAGCAGTTTCCAGGGTTCTGGCACTGAAGCTTTCTTT. This codes for CASSFQGSGTEAFF.

This chain connects TRBV5-1 to TRBJ2-7, with D possibly TRBD2 on 6 matching bases. CDR1 is SGHRS, CDR2 YFSETQ, per germline. With 0 bases removed from V and 4 bases from J, the gap between germline ends came to 14 bases. The CDR3 is made up of 15 amino acids. The CDR3, as DNA: TGCGCCAGCAGCTTGGCCGTCGTGGGGGGATACGAGCAGTACTTC. Protein: CASSLAVVGGYEQYF.

The chain is built from TRBV27 and TRBJ2-2; 7 bases are shared with TRBD1. Losses at the gene ends were 3 bases for V and 5 bases for J; bases not matched to a gene: 3. The germline gives CDR1 MNHEY, CDR2 SMNVEV (reference sequence). CDR3 size: 14 residues. CDR3 protein: CASSLVQGTGELFF. The CDR3 DNA reads TGTGCCAGCAGTTTGGTACAGGGGACCGGGGAGCTGTTTTTT.

This clone was observed a single time. The chain couples TRBV9 to TRBJ2-2; D might be TRBD2 (6 bases). Looked up from germline, CDR1 is SGDLS and CDR2 is YYNGEE. Trimming removed 4 bases at V and 0 bases at J, with 13 bases between. The CDR3 consists of 16 residues. CDR3 residues: CASSPVGGANTGELFF. The CDR3 DNA reads TGTGCCAGCAGCCCAGTTGGAGGGGCGAACACCGGGGAGCTGTTTTTT.